This T cell receptor (beta chain) was identified during a study of early T cells in non-severe SARS-CoV-2 infection (dated by TCRdb to about 2021). In terms of the full investigation: TCR sequencing used bulk RNA from unsorted whole blood, so alpha and beta chains could not be paired.

Notes on this clonotype: There is no known antigen for this receptor. No much larger clonotype is one base removed from it; base qualities were not supplied.

This was a case-control study nested in a cohort of healthcare workers in London, UK, who had nasopharyngeal swab PCR tests and blood samples taken every week. Between 23 and 31 March 2020, the week of the UK lockdown, healthcare workers were enrolled and then followed up weekly for as long as 16 weeks. The germline V gene yields SGHVS for CDR1 and FQNEAQ for CDR2. The CDR3 sequence holds 14 residues, the cysteine and phenylalanine included. The DNA shown is the 42-base CDR3, in frame from base 1. V is clipped by 2 bases and J by 5 bases, and the sequence between their germline boundaries is 10 bases long. The receptor library was made with 5' RACE. Sequencing relied on a NextSeq 500. Unique molecular identifiers were attached to individual cDNA molecules in the TCR library protocol so that sequencing error and PCR bias could be corrected. Both TCR alpha and beta chains were sequenced, and tight co-correlation was observed between alpha and beta sequence abundances in each sample. On the study's bioinformatics: V gene, J gene and CDR3 annotation of TCR sequences was performed with Decombinator V4. Expanded TCRs were defined as changing significantly between any two time points under a Poisson model with p below 0.0001. TCR abundances were normalised to the total number of TCRs sequenced in each sample and reported as counts per million. MAIT TCRs were defined by TRAV1-2 paired with TRAJ12, TRAJ20 or TRAJ33, and iNKT TCRs by TRAV10 paired with TRAJ18. VDJdb, accessed on 1 November 2021, was searched for TCRs annotated for CMV, EBV and SARS-CoV-2, and TCRs annotated for more than one antigen were excluded. TCRdb redid the processing of the public reads, applying fastp at Q25 and MiXCR, and retained in-frame beta chains. Entries that share a CDR3 protein sequence are merged under the most common genes and DNA. The V and J calls here are based on TCRdb, not the publication. Present in this sample are about 61,000 distinct CDR3 sequences, approximately 12% of which were seen just once. The top ten clones comprise about 1.2% of the sample.

The paper's findings and limits, for the study overall: VDJdb matching was skewed toward anti-spike CD8 responses, so virus-specific expansions were likely underestimated and private and CD4 specificities were missed.

The sample was whole blood, taken at baseline. This receptor was obtained from an adult who was a healthcare worker with PCR-confirmed SARS-CoV-2 infection or an uninfected control (not recorded which). The donor label of this sample is uncertain. The V and J segments used are TRBV7-8 and TRBJ2-1; the D gene cannot be resolved reliably. CDR3 loop: CASSLQVRDNEQFF. At the DNA level, the sequence is TGTGCCAGCAGCTTACAGGTCCGGGACAATGAGCAGTTCTTC. With all but the CDR3 taken from the reference TRBV7-8 and TRBJ2-1 genes, the full variable domain is: GAGVSQSPRYKVAKRGQDVALRCDPISGHVSLFWYQQALGQGPEFLTYFQNEAQLDKSGLPSDRFFAERPEGSVSTLKIQRTQQEDSAVYLCASSLQVRDNEQFFGPGTRLTVL.